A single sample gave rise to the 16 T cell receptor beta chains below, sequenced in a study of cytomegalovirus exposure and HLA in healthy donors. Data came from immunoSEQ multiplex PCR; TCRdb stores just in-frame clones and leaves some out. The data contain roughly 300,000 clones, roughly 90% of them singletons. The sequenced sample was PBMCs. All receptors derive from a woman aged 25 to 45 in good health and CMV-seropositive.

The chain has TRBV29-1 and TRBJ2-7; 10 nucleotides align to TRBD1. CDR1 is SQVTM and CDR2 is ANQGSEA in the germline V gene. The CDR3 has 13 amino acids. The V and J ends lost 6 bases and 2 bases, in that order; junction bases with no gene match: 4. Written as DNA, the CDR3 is TGCAGCGTCACGGGACAGGGGACCTACGAGCAGTACTTC. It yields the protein CSVTGQGTYEQYF.

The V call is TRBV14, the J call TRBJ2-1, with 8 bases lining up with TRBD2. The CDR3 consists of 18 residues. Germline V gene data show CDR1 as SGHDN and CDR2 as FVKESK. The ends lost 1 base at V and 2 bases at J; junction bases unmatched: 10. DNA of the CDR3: TGTGCCAGCAGCCAAGGTCAGGGCGGGGGGACCCCCTACAATGAGCAGTTCTTC. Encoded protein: CASSQGQGGGTPYNEQFF.

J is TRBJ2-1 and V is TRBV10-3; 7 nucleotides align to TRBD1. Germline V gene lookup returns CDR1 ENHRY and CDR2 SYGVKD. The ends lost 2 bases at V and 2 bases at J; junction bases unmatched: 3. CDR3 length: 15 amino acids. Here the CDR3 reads CAISETGTAYNEQFF. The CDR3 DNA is TGTGCCATCAGTGAGACCGGGACAGCCTACAATGAGCAGTTCTTC.

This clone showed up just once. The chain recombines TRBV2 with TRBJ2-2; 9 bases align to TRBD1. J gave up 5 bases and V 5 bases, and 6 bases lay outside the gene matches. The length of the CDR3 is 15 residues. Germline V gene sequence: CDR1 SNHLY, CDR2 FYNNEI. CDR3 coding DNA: TGTGCCAGCAGTACGGACAGGGGTGGGACCGGGGAGCTGTTTTTT. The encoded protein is CASSTDRGGTGELFF.

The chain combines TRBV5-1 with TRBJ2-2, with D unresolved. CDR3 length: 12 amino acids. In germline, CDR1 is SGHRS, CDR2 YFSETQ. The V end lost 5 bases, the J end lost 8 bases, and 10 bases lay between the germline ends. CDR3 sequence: CASSTPVGELFF. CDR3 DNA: TGCGCCAGCAGTACCCCGGTTGGGGAGCTGTTTTTT.

CDR3 bases: TGTGCCAGCAGCTTAGTTGCTAGCGGGAGGACAGATACGCAGTATTTT. Translating gives CASSLVASGRTDTQYF. This rearrangement joins TRBV11-2 to TRBJ2-3; 11 bases map to TRBD2. Trimming at V came to 1 base and at J to 3 bases, leaving 3 bases not matched to a gene. Looked up from germline, CDR1 is SGHAT and CDR2 is FQNNGV. This CDR3 is 16 amino acids long.

This CDR3 is CASSGLAGYNEQFF. CDR3 DNA: TGTGCCAGCAGTGGACTAGCGGGATACAATGAGCAGTTCTTC. The chain employs TRBV6-1 and TRBJ2-1; the match to TRBD2 covers 11 bases. There are 14 residues in the CDR3. Germline V gives CDR1 MNHNS, CDR2 SASEGT. The trim removed 4 bases at V and 4 bases at J, leaving 0 bases unmatched.

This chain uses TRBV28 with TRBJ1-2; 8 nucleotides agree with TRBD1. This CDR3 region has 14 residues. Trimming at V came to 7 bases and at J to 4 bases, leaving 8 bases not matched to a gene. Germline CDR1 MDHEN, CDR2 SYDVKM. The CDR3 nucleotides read TGTGCCAGCATCATGACAGGGGTCCGCTATGGCTACACCTTC. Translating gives CASIMTGVRYGYTF.

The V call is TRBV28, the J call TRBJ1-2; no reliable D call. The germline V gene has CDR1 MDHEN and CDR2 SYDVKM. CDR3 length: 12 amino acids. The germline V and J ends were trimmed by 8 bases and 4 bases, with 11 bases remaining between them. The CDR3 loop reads CASGVRSYGYTF. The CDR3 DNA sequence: TGTGCCAGCGGAGTCAGGAGCTATGGCTACACCTTC.

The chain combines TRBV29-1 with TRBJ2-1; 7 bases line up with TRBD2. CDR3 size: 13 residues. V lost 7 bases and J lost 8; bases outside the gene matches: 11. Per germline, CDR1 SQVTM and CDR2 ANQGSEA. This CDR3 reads CSAAGLVLDEQFF. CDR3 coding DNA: TGCAGCGCTGCCGGACTAGTTCTCGATGAGCAGTTCTTC.

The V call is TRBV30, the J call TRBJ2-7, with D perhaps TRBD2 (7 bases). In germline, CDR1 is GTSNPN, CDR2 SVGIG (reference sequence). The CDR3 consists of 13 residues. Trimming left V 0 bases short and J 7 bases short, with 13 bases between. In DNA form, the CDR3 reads TGTGCCTGGAGTGTAGGGGGGGTCTGGGAGCAGTACTTC. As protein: CAWSVGGVWEQYF. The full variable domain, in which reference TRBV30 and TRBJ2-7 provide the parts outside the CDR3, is SQTIHQWPATLVQPVGSPLSLECTVEGTSNPNLYWYRQAAGRGLQLLFYSVGIGQISSEVPQNLSASRPQDRQFILSSKKLLLSDSGFYLCAWSVGGVWEQYFGPGTRLTVT.

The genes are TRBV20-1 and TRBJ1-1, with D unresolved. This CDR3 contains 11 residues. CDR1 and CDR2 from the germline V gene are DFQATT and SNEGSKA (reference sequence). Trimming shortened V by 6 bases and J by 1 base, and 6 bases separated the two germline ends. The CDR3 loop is CSAWANTEAFF. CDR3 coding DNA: TGCAGTGCCTGGGCGAACACTGAAGCTTTCTTT.

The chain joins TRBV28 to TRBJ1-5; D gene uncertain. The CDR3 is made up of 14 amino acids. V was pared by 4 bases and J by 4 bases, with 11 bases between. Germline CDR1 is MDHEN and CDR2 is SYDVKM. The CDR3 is CASSSLGRNQPQHF. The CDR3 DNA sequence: TGTGCCAGCAGTTCTCTCGGCAGAAATCAGCCCCAGCATTTT. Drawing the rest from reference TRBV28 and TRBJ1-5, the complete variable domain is DVKVTQSSRYLVKRTGEKVFLECVQDMDHENMFWYRQDPGLGLRLIYFSYDVKMKEKGDIPEGYSVSREKKERFSLILESASTNQTSMYLCASSSLGRNQPQHFGDGTRLSIL.

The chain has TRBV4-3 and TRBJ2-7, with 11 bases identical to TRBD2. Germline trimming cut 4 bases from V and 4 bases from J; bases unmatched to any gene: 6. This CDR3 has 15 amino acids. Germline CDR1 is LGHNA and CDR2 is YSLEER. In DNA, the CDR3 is TGCGCCAGCAGCCCGTCTAGCGGGGGGCTTTACGAGCAGTACTTC. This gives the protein CASSPSSGGLYEQYF.

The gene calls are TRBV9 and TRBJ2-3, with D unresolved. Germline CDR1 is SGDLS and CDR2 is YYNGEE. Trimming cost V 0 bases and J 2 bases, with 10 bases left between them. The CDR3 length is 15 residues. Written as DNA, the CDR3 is TGTGCCAGCAGCGTAGGCCATGCAAACACAGATACGCAGTATTTT. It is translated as CASSVGHANTDTQYF.

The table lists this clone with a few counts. CDR3 bases: TGCAGCGTTGAAGATCTTTGGGGCAAAGCTTTCTTT. Protein product: CSVEDLWGKAFF. The chain employs TRBV29-1 and TRBJ1-1, with TRBD1 as a possible D gene (5 bases). The CDR3 runs 12 residues. Trimming shortened V by 0 bases and J by 9 bases, and 11 bases separated the two germline ends. Germline-derived CDR1 and CDR2 are SQVTM and ANQGSEA.